This paragraph covers one T cell receptor (beta chain) sequence. Its target antigen remains unknown. Per-base quality was not reported, and no clone a single base away is much larger than it. Libraries were prepared through 5' RACE. Sequencing was performed on an Illumina HiSeq 2500. A second about 7 to 12 cycle PCR used a sample-barcoded 5' primer and a J-beta primer mix. A template-switch 5' adaptor carrying 12 random nucleotides introduced a unique molecular identifier onto each TCR beta cDNA molecule. Each sample yielded at least 3 million CDR3-containing paired-end reads. First-strand cDNA was synthesized from all RNA with the Mint cDNA synthesis kit, primed by a TRBC-specific oligonucleotide. All cDNA was treated with uracil-DNA glycosylase and then went through a first 18-cycle PCR with the universal primers M1SS and BC2_uni_R. Turning to the authors' computational methods: Normalization of each sample was performed by random selection of 1 million high-quality reads, each carrying a distinct molecular identifier. Reads with shared molecular identifiers were discarded instead of being binned into consensus sequences. MiTCR, with a Q25 quality threshold and the strictest error-elimination algorithm, was used for CDR3 identification, clonotype clustering and error correction. Lower-bound total TCR beta diversity was estimated with a nonparametric unseen species model using Euler transformation. TCRdb's own reprocessing of the public reads used fastp at Q25 and MiXCR and kept productive beta chains. Identical CDR3 proteins give one entry, which carries the most common genes and DNA. The V and J calls were not made by the authors but by TCRdb's processing. This sample comprises roughly 800,000 distinct CDR3 sequences, more than 45% of them detected only once. Approximately 23% of the sample is taken by the ten largest.

The donors were roughly 38 Caucasian individuals from Russia, aged roughly 6 to 95 years, who were systemically healthy. Each donor gave 8 to 10 milliliters of peripheral blood, drawn into EDTA-treated Vacutainer tubes. Ficoll-Paque density-gradient centrifugation was used to isolate PBMCs, with at least 6 million obtained per sample. Trizol reagent was used to extract total RNA from the PBMCs, yielding at least 5 micrograms per sample. The percentages of naive CD45RAhigh/CD27high T cells were determined by flow cytometry on a PBMC aliquot from every donor. This entry comes from a study of blood T cells in healthy people across ages (dated by TCRdb to the mid-2010s). Background on the whole study: In model experiments, template switching captured about one uniquely barcoded TCR beta cDNA molecule for every two T cells. The study measured age-related changes in TCR beta repertoire diversity using deep sequencing normalized with unique cDNA molecular identifiers. Donors were grouped into four age groups: young (average roughly 16 years), middle-aged (approximately 41), aged (around 62) and long-lived (just over 80). To avoid experimental bias, donors of different ages were distributed randomly across sequencing lanes. For two donors (one aged 18 to 30 and one aged 80 or older), the study analyzed two additional independent replicas of 1 million unique cDNA reads from the same blood draw.

What the research found in general, with its limitations: Estimates of total diversity based on one million sequenced T cells were considered lower bounds and underestimates. Observed TCR beta diversity per million T cells fell roughly linearly with age, and a significant reduction was already apparent by age roughly 41. Compared with the aged group, the long-lived group had more naive CD4+ T cells, fewer expanded clones and increased TCR diversity, suggesting age selection. Because the CMV infection status of the donors was unknown, age-related changes in expanded clonotypes may potentially have been confounded. A strong correlation was found between observed TCR beta diversity and the percentage of naive T cells measured by flow cytometry. Since profiling was done on bulk unsorted PBMCs, naive and antigen-experienced compartments could not be conclusively compared.

Sequenced material: blood. This TCR derives from a man under 40 in good health.

CDR3 loop: CASSFEGTTSSQTQYF. The nucleotide sequence is given as TGTGCCAGCAGCTTTGAGGGTACGACTAGCTCGCAGACCCAGTACTTC. This chain is built from TRBV7-2 and TRBJ2-5, with 7 middle bases fitting TRBD2. The germline V gene gives CDR1 as SGHTA and CDR2 as FQGNSA. Trimming takes 3 bases off V and 6 bases off J; junction bases not matched to a gene: 13. The CDR3 measures 16 amino acids from cysteine to phenylalanine. Of the read, only the CDR3 DNA is kept; its 48 bases are in frame from base 1.